This TCR beta chain was sequenced during a study of cytomegalovirus exposure and HLA in healthy donors. The study, taken as a whole, reports: Looking again later, the authors saw that most CMV-associated TCR beta chains seemed HLA-restricted. Reports described diagnosis of cytomegalovirus status by the classifier as highly specific and sensitive. For most TCR beta V segments, an earlier analysis put the productive rate at about 87% or about 30% of the time.

This CDR3 has 15 residues. V dropped 5 bases and J dropped 1 base, with 14 bases sitting between them. Germline V lookup: CDR1 MDHEN, CDR2 SYDVKM. There are a few counts of this clone. Its antigen is not identified. Vbeta (60) and Jbeta (13) primers were used in the PCR. Repertoires were generated with immunoSEQ multiplex PCR, while TCRdb's copy carries only in-frame clones and drops some. The table records tens of thousands of clones, 55% to 65% of them present only once. This clonotype was sampled from a woman between 35 and 50 years old in good health and CMV-seropositive. Sequenced: PBMCs. The J gene is TRBJ1-1, the V gene TRBV28; D is ambiguous. The DNA of the CDR3 is TGTGCCAGCAGTCCCCACCTCGGTGGGAACACTGAAGCTTTCTTT. Its protein is CASSPHLGGNTEAFF.